The text below deals with one T cell receptor (beta chain). Antigen unknown. This entry belongs to a study of shared clonotypes between healthy human individuals. Study summary: The plates for each donor numbered three CD4 naive, three CD4 memory, two CD8 naive and one CD8 memory.

Donors were healthy HIV-negative adults without recent acute infections or vaccinations. CDR1 SEHNR and CDR2 FQNEAQ come from the germline V gene (reference sequence). V lost 1 base, J lost 4 bases, and 6 bases stayed unmatched. The CDR3 has 15 residues. Researchers divided each subset's genomic DNA evenly across several immunoSEQ plates. Only in-frame clones appear in the TCRdb table, and some are missing; sequencing was by immunoSEQ multiplex PCR. The repertoire holds over 2 million clones, with 85% to 95% as singletons. Findings and limits, study-wide: Clonotypes shared by all four donors outscored non-shared clonotypes in generation probability.

The clonotype originates from a man aged 18 to 35 in good health. Some clones in this sample may be carry-over from other donors' samples. V gene TRBV7-9 combines with J gene TRBJ1-1, with TRBD1 identical over 7 bases. What was sequenced was naive CD4+ T cells from PBMCs. Subset denoted: CD45RA+ positively selected. The CDR3 here is CASSLDPGTVTEAFF. As DNA, the CDR3 is TGTGCCAGCAGCTTAGATCCAGGGACAGTCACTGAAGCTTTCTTT.